This is a list of T cell receptor beta chains from one sample in a study of sequential checkpoint blockade in melanoma. Assay: immunoSEQ multiplex PCR; the TCRdb copy retains only in-frame clones and omits some. The data hold around 11,000 clones, with roughly three fifths observed a single time. This specimen consisted of CD8+ T cells sorted from blood (inferred from file names), obtained from a patient given nivolumab and ipilimumab in sequence. These receptor sequences come from a human donor with melanoma. CDR3s include the opening cysteine and the closing phenylalanine or tryptophan. The D gene is left open where the match is weak.

.,TRBV7-9,TRBJ1-4,CASSRLPATNEKLFF
TRBD1,TRBV5-4,TRBJ1-2,CASRADRVDGYTF
.,TRBV28,TRBJ1-1,CASSFGYTEAFF
.,TRBV4-1,TRBJ1-2,CASSQDGGGRVYGYTF
TRBD2,TRBV7-9,TRBJ2-1,CASSPRTSGRQNEQFF
.,TRBV27,TRBJ1-5,CASSLSQGQPQHF
TRBD2,TRBV7-2,.,CASSFSGEGRFEQYF
.,TRBV18,TRBJ2-7,CASSSWGQIYEQYF
TRBD1,TRBV6-5,TRBJ2-7,CASASGGQGDEQYF
.,TRBV7-3,TRBJ1-3,CASSPAAKSPPGENTIYF
.,TRBV9,TRBJ2-2,CASEGNTGELFF
TRBD1,TRBV5-6,TRBJ1-2,CASSLTGTGEGYGYTF
.,TRBV27,TRBJ2-1,CASSWGRGAREQFF
TRBD1,TRBV5-1,TRBJ2-7,CASSQGAREQYF
TRBD1,TRBV25-1,TRBJ1-5,CASSDATGLSNQPQHF
TRBD1,TRBV5-8,TRBJ2-7,CASSFPGQSYEQYF
.,TRBV7-3,TRBJ2-2,CASSSLTNSNTGELFF
.,TRBV29-1,TRBJ1-1,CSVTAGMNTEAFF
.,TRBV30,TRBJ1-2,CAWRPPGWGPAYGYTF
TRBD1,TRBV7-8,TRBJ1-2,CASSLEATGVRYGYTF
TRBD2,TRBV27,TRBJ2-7,CASSWTSGIKPYEQYF
.,TRBV27,TRBJ1-1,CASRLQGRTEAFF
.,TRBV7-9,TRBJ2-1,CASSLSSEEQFF
.,TRBV28,TRBJ2-3,CASSFGATLRTDTQYF
.,TRBV27,TRBJ1-6,CASSSETSPVTPLHF
.,TRBV28,TRBJ2-5,CASSLGTGVQETQYF
.,TRBV28,TRBJ2-2,CASRDPLPGSEAMGELFF
TRBD2,TRBV7-9,TRBJ2-1,CASSFSGANEQFF
TRBD1,TRBV30,TRBJ1-1,CAWRRTGGVGDAEAFF
TRBD2,TRBV6-6,TRBJ2-7,CASSYSQASGEQYF
.,TRBV28,TRBJ2-2,CASSPPGSATGELFF
TRBD2,TRBV2,TRBJ2-1,CASRLAESSYNEQFF
.,TRBV27,TRBJ2-2,CASSFLAGTGELFF
.,TRBV7-7,TRBJ2-7,CASSPIRSHEQYF
.,TRBV28,TRBJ1-1,CASTTRSGRGTEAFF
.,TRBV30,TRBJ2-7,CAWGTIEQYF
.,TRBV7-9,TRBJ1-2,CASSLGQGNGYTF
.,TRBV7-8,TRBJ2-1,CASSSRAGASYNEQFF
.,TRBV7-9,TRBJ2-2,CASSLEGWGAGTGELFF
TRBD1,TRBV7-3,TRBJ2-3,CASSPDRGGTDTQYF
.,TRBV28,TRBJ2-7,CASSFPPTGRYEQYF
TRBD1,TRBV9,TRBJ2-7,CASSPEWGKGASNEQYF
.,TRBV10-2,.,CASSLEGRYEQYF
.,TRBV21-1,TRBJ2-7,CASSKAIDRGLREYF
.,TRBV29-1,TRBJ1-3,CSFSQGSSGNTIYF